This T cell receptor (beta chain) appears in the sequencing data of a study of CD8 T cells in Susac syndrome. Study observations and caveats: The CD4+ T cell repertoires in Susac syndrome were not clonally expanded.

Reverse transcription used about 0.45 to 1 ug RNA and random hexamers. Coverage of TCR beta CDR3 amplification by immunoSEQ multiplex PCR extended to 54 Vbeta and 13 Jbeta. TCRdb passed the immunoSEQ multiplex PCR reads through MiXCR, listing each CDR3 protein once. The table includes about 150,000 distinct CDR3 sequences, roughly 96% detected once. In Susac syndrome patients, recently defined diagnostic criteria for definite or probable disease were met. TEMRA cells were enriched by FACS, and CD4+ and CD8+ T cells were negatively isolated. CDR1 SQVTM and CDR2 ANQGSEA come from the germline V gene. There are 12 residues in the CDR3. V shed 6 bases and J shed 1 base, with 10 bases lying between them. On this clonotype itself: What it recognizes is unknown.

The sequencing input was CD4+ T cells from PBMCs. J is TRBJ2-7 and V is TRBV29-1; D uncertain. The receptor was derived from a human donor with Susac syndrome. CDR3 nucleotides: TGCAGCGTCCTAACTGATTCCTACGAGCAGTACTTC. This codes for CSVLTDSYEQYF.